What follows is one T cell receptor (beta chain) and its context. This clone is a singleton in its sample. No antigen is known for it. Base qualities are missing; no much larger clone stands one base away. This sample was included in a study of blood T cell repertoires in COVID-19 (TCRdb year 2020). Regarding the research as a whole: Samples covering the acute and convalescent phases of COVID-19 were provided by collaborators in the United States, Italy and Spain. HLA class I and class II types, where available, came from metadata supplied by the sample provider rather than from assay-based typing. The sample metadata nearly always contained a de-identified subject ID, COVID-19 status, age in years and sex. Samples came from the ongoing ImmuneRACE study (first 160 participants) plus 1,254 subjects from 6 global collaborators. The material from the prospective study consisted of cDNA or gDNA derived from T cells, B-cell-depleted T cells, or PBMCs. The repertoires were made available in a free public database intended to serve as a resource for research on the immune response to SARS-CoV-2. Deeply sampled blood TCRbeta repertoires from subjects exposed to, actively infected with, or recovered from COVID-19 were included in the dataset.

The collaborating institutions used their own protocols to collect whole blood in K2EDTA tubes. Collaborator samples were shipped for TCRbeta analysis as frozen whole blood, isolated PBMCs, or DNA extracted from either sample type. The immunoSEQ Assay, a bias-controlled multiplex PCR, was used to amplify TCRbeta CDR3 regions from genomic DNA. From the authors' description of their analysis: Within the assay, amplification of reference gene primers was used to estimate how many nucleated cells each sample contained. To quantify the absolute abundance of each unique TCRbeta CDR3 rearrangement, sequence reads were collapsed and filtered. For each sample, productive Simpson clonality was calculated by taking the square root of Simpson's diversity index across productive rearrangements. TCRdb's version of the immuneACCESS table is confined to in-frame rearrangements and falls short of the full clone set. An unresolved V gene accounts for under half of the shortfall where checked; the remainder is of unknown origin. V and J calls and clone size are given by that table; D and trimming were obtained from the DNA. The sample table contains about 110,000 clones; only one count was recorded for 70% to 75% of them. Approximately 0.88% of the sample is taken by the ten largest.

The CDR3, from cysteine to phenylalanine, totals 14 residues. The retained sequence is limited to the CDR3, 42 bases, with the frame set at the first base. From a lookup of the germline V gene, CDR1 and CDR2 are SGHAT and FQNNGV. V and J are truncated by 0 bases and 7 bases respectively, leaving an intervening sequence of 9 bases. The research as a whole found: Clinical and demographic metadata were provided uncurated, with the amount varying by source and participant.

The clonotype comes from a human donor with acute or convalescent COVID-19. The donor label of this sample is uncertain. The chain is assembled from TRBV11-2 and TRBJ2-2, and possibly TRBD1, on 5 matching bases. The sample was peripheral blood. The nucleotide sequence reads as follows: TGTGCCAGCAGCTTAGATTGGGGCGGCGGGGAGCTGTTTTTT. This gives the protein CASSLDWGGGELFF.